Listed below are T cell receptor beta chains from one sample, sequenced in a study of T cells in localized non-small cell lung cancer. Produced via immunoSEQ multiplex PCR; TCRdb's table is partial and in-frame only. The sample contains tens of thousands of clones, around 88% of which appear only once. The specimen comprised peripheral blood, sampled before any cancer treatment. The receptors here all came from a man aged 40 to 70 with stage I lung adenocarcinoma. CDR3s include the opening cysteine and the closing phenylalanine or tryptophan. D genes are given only for firm matches. Clone size is not always given. Where it is, it says once, few, many or a class for expanded clones.

J gene: TRBJ1-1
D gene: NA
CDR3 length: 15
V gene: TRBV7-9
clone size: NA
CDR3 DNA: TGTGCCAGCAGCTTAGCTGGGGACGGGAACACTGAAGCTTTCTTT
CDR3 protein: CASSLAGDGNTEAFF

J gene: TRBJ1-2
D gene: NA
CDR3 length: 12
V gene: TRBV28
clone size: NA
CDR3 DNA: TGTGCCAGCAGTTTAGGGACGGGAGGCTACACCTTC
CDR3 protein: CASSLGTGGYTF

J gene: TRBJ2-1
D gene: TRBD2
CDR3 length: 16
V gene: TRBV5-1
clone size: NA
CDR3 DNA: TGCGCCAGCAGCCTAAGTGTTGCTAGCGGAAACAATGAGCAGTTCTTC
CDR3 protein: CASSLSVASGNNEQFF

J gene: TRBJ2-5
D gene: NA
CDR3 length: 13
V gene: TRBV18
clone size: NA
CDR3 DNA: TGTGCCAGCTCACCAGTCCCCGAGCGGACCCAGTACTTC
CDR3 protein: CASSPVPERTQYF

J gene: TRBJ2-5
D gene: NA
CDR3 length: 13
V gene: TRBV2
clone size: NA
CDR3 DNA: TGTGCCAGCAGCACTAGGGTAGGAGAGACCCAGTACTTC
CDR3 protein: CASSTRVGETQYF

J gene: TRBJ2-7
D gene: TRBD2
CDR3 length: 15
V gene: TRBV9
clone size: NA
CDR3 DNA: TGTGCCAGCAGCGTAGATCTAGCGGGAATCTACGAGCAGTACTTC
CDR3 protein: CASSVDLAGIYEQYF

J gene: TRBJ2-3
D gene: TRBD2
CDR3 length: 15
V gene: TRBV18
clone size: few
CDR3 DNA: TGTGCCAGCTCACCACCATTAGCGGGAACAGATACGCAGTATTTT
CDR3 protein: CASSPPLAGTDTQYF

J gene: TRBJ2-7
D gene: NA
CDR3 length: 15
V gene: TRBV7-9
clone size: few
CDR3 DNA: TGTGCCAGCAGCTTATGGAGGGGGCGCGAGTACGAGCAGTACTTC
CDR3 protein: CASSLWRGREYEQYF

J gene: TRBJ2-5
D gene: NA
CDR3 length: 11
V gene: TRBV5-4
clone size: NA
CDR3 DNA: TGTGCCAGCGGGGGCTCAGAGACCCAGTACTTC
CDR3 protein: CASGGSETQYF

J gene: TRBJ2-2
D gene: TRBD1
CDR3 length: 17
V gene: TRBV11-2
clone size: NA
CDR3 DNA: TGTGCCAGCAGCTTAGATTGGGACAGAGCAAACACCGGGGAGCTGTTTTTT
CDR3 protein: CASSLDWDRANTGELFF

J gene: TRBJ2-1
D gene: TRBD2
CDR3 length: 19
V gene: TRBV9
clone size: NA
CDR3 DNA: TGTGCCAGCAGCACCCAGACTAGCGGGAGGGCTACCCCCTACAATGAGCAGTTCTTC
CDR3 protein: CASSTQTSGRATPYNEQFF

J gene: TRBJ2-2
D gene: TRBD1
CDR3 length: 14
V gene: TRBV5-1
clone size: NA
CDR3 DNA: TGCGCCAGCAGAGGGACAGGGAAATCCGGGGAGCTGTTTTTT
CDR3 protein: CASRGTGKSGELFF

J gene: TRBJ2-1
D gene: NA
CDR3 length: 13
V gene: TRBV7-2
clone size: NA
CDR3 DNA: TGTGCCAGCAGCTTTGGGGGGCGGTATGAGCAGTTCTTC
CDR3 protein: CASSFGGRYEQFF

J gene: TRBJ2-7
D gene: NA
CDR3 length: 12
V gene: TRBV27
clone size: once
CDR3 DNA: TGTGCCAGCGCCGCAGGGACCTACGAGCAGTACTTC
CDR3 protein: CASAAGTYEQYF

J gene: TRBJ2-7
D gene: TRBD2
CDR3 length: 17
V gene: TRBV2
clone size: NA
CDR3 DNA: TGTGCCAGCAGTGCCCCGAGGACTAGCGGGTCCTCCTACGAGCAGTACTTC
CDR3 protein: CASSAPRTSGSSYEQYF

J gene: TRBJ2-5
D gene: TRBD1
CDR3 length: 17
V gene: TRBV7-2
clone size: NA
CDR3 DNA: TGTGCCAGCAGCTACAGGGGGTCAGGACCCCTCCAGGAGACCCAGTACTTC
CDR3 protein: CASSYRGSGPLQETQYF

J gene: TRBJ1-1
D gene: NA
CDR3 length: 13
V gene: TRBV11-3
clone size: NA
CDR3 DNA: TGTGCCAGCAGCTTAGATGGCGCCGGTCTGGCTTTCTTT
CDR3 protein: CASSLDGAGLAFF

J gene: TRBJ2-7
D gene: TRBD2
CDR3 length: 14
V gene: TRBV5-5
clone size: once
CDR3 DNA: TGTGCCAGCAGAACGGGACTATCCCTCTACGAGCAGTACTTC
CDR3 protein: CASRTGLSLYEQYF

J gene: TRBJ1-2
D gene: TRBD1
CDR3 length: 18
V gene: TRBV5-1
clone size: NA
CDR3 DNA: TGCGCCAGCAGCCCTACCCCGCTAGGACAGGGGAAGAACTATGGCTACACCTTC
CDR3 protein: CASSPTPLGQGKNYGYTF

J gene: TRBJ2-7
D gene: NA
CDR3 length: 15
V gene: TRBV7-2
clone size: few
CDR3 DNA: TGTGCCAGCAGCTGGGCCCACGGGGCGGTATACGAGCAGTACTTC
CDR3 protein: CASSWAHGAVYEQYF

J gene: TRBJ1-2
D gene: TRBD1
CDR3 length: 13
V gene: TRBV19
clone size: NA
CDR3 DNA: TGTGCCAGTAGTGCGAACAGGGGGGACGACTACACCTTC
CDR3 protein: CASSANRGDDYTF

J gene: TRBJ2-7
D gene: TRBD1
CDR3 length: 14
V gene: TRBV2
clone size: NA
CDR3 DNA: TGTGCCAGCAGTGAATGGGACAGGGGTTACGAGCAGTACTTC
CDR3 protein: CASSEWDRGYEQYF